Below are 8 T cell receptor beta chains sequenced from a single sample in a study of OX40 agonist ivuxolimab in advanced cancers. Library method: the immunoSEQ multiplex PCR assay. Held by TCRdb, this immuneACCESS table contains in-frame sequences only and omits some clones. Under half of the omission traces to an unresolved V gene where checked; the cause of the rest is unknown. Within this sample are about 20,000 clones, with about nine tenths of them counted one time only. The ten largest clones take up 50% to 60% of the sample. This specimen was CD4+ or CD8+ T cells sorted from blood, taken in a trial of the OX40 agonist ivuxolimab. These receptors came from an adult with an advanced solid tumor such as melanoma, head and neck, liver or kidney cancer.

This sequence joins TRBV6-5 and TRBJ1-6; D perhaps matches TRBD1 (6 bases). This CDR3 contains 15 residues. CDR1 MNHEY and CDR2 SVGAGI come from the germline V gene. V dropped 6 bases and J dropped 4 bases, with 13 bases sitting between them. In nucleotides, the CDR3 is TGTGCCAGCAGCGGCTTAGGACAGTATAATTCACCCCTCCACTTT. This translates into CASSGLGQYNSPLHF.

The chain is built from TRBV7-9 and TRBJ1-5, with D perhaps TRBD1 (5 bases). The CDR3 runs to 15 residues. CDR1 is SEHNR and CDR2 is FQNEAQ in the germline V gene (reference sequence). Trimming removed 2 bases at V and 3 bases at J, with 11 bases between. The CDR3 spells CASSLSDTNNQPQHF. In DNA, the CDR3 is TGTGCCAGCAGCTTATCGGACACAAACAATCAGCCCCAGCATTTT.

The chain joins TRBV14 to TRBJ2-7; D gene uncertain. The CDR3 totals 16 residues. The germline V gene has CDR1 SGHDN and CDR2 FVKESK. The V end was cut by 4 bases, the J end by 4 bases, with 20 bases between. In nucleotides, the CDR3 is TGTGCCAGCAGCCCCAGAGTCGCAGACGTGATATACGAGCAGTACTTC. Encoded protein: CASSPRVADVIYEQYF.

This clone appeared a single time. The rearrangement uses TRBV30 and TRBJ2-7; D is perhaps TRBD1 (6 bases). Germline lookup yields CDR1 GTSNPN and CDR2 SVGIG (reference sequence). This CDR3 spans 13 amino acids. Trimming removed 0 bases at V and 7 bases at J, with 13 bases between. CDR3 coding DNA: TGTGCCTGGAGTGTGCAGGGGTCGGGTGAGCAGTACTTC. Amino acid sequence: CAWSVQGSGEQYF.

The chain joins TRBV5-6 to TRBJ2-7, with D unresolved. This CDR3 has 14 amino acids. CDR1 is SGHDT and CDR2 is YYEEEE in the germline V gene. V was pared by 0 bases and J by 1 base, with 8 bases between. The DNA of the CDR3 is TGTGCCAGCAGCTTGGCGGGCCTGTCCTACGAGCAGTACTTC. Translating gives CASSLAGLSYEQYF.

The J gene is TRBJ2-7, the V gene TRBV5-4, with unresolved D. CDR1 is SGHNT, CDR2 YYREEE, per germline (reference sequence). The CDR3 contains 13 residues. Trimming took 3 bases from V and 2 from J, leaving 9 bases between them. CDR3 coding DNA: TGTGCCAGCAGCTCCGACGGAACCTACGAGCAGTACTTC. Translation: CASSSDGTYEQYF.

This sequence joins TRBV29-1 and TRBJ2-5; no definite D call. Looked up from germline, CDR1 is SQVTM and CDR2 is ANQGSEA. Trimming shortened V by 2 bases and J by 2 bases, and 18 bases separated the two germline ends. CDR3 size: 16 residues. This chain's CDR3 is CSVERLFTETQETQYF. The CDR3 coding sequence is TGCAGCGTTGAAAGGCTTTTTACAGAGACTCAAGAGACCCAGTACTTC.

The chain is built from TRBV5-6 and TRBJ1-5; 7 bases line up with TRBD1. Germline trimming cut 1 base from V and 3 bases from J; bases unmatched to any gene: 10. CDR1 is SGHDT, CDR2 YYEEEE, per germline. CDR3 size: 17 residues. The CDR3 loop reads CASSLNPRQGLNQPQHF. CDR3 bases: TGTGCCAGCAGCTTGAATCCGAGACAGGGACTCAATCAGCCCCAGCATTTT. Supplemented by reference TRBV5-6 and TRBJ1-5, the full variable domain reads DAGVTQSPTHLIKTRGQQVTLRCSPKSGHDTVSWYQQALGQGPQFIFQYYEEEERQRGNFPDRFSGHQFPNYSSELNVNALLLGDSALYLCASSLNPRQGLNQPQHFGDGTRLSIL.